The present entry profiles one T cell receptor (beta chain) with its context. The antigen is not known. These data are taken from a study of PD-1 blockade in classical Hodgkin lymphoma. V lost 5 bases, J lost 0 bases, and 8 bases lay in between. Per germline, CDR1 MNHEY and CDR2 SMNVEV (reference sequence). The length of the CDR3 is 15 residues. Findings and caveats of the study: Repertoires differed for reasons still undefined, possibly disease activity or prior therapy. Prior to therapy, complete responders displayed diversity much like that of newly diagnosed patients. TCR diversity in CD4+, not CD8+, cells rose significantly by C4D1.

Every single patient, without exception, relapsed after autologous stem cell transplantation, and brentuximab vedotin exposure varied. TCRdb keeps only in-frame clones here, not all; method: immunoSEQ multiplex PCR. This table has 95,000 to 120,000 clones, about 88% appearing once. Sequences were derived from peripheral blood mononuclear cells (PBMCs), sampled before the second cycle of nivolumab. The V gene is TRBV27, the J gene TRBJ2-6; perhaps TRBD1 as D (5 bases). The sequence derives from a human donor with classical Hodgkin lymphoma. For the CDR3, the DNA is TGTGCCAGCAGTCAAACAGGCTCTGGGGCCAACGTCCTGACTTTC. Its protein is CASSQTGSGANVLTF.